One and the same sample provided the 24 T cell receptor beta chains below, sequenced in a study of control samples from healthy donors and cancer patients. Assay: immunoSEQ multiplex PCR; the TCRdb copy retains only in-frame clones and omits some. The sample has 75,000 to 100,000 clones; 82% are singletons. Sequences were obtained from blood. The receptors stem from a man aged 55-75 years in good health.

This clone was detected only a few times. The chain couples TRBV27 to TRBJ1-6; D is uncertain. The V end lost 3 bases, the J end lost 6 bases, and 15 bases lay between the germline ends. The CDR3 is 16 residues long. CDR1 MNHEY and CDR2 SMNVEV come from the germline V gene (reference sequence). The CDR3 region has the DNA TGTGCCAGCAGTTTTCTAGGACGGAGGACTAATTCACCCCTCCACTTT. Its protein is CASSFLGRRTNSPLHF.

This clone occurred once. V is TRBV2 and J is TRBJ2-2, with 9 bases matching TRBD1. J gave up 4 bases and V 6 bases, and 9 bases lay outside the gene matches. The CDR3 consists of 16 residues. Germline CDR1 reads SNHLY; CDR2 reads FYNNEI. Here the CDR3 reads CASRIPGQGITGELFF. Here the CDR3 DNA reads TGTGCCAGCAGGATCCCGGGACAGGGTATCACCGGGGAGCTGTTTTTT. The full variable domain, rest sourced from reference TRBV2 and TRBJ2-2, is EPEVTQTPSHQVTQMGQEVILRCVPISNHLYFYWYRQILGQKVEFLVSFYNNEISEKSEIFDDQFSVERPDGSNFTLKIRSTKLEDSAMYFCASRIPGQGITGELFFGEGSRLTVL.

This chain connects TRBV18 to TRBJ1-6; D remains unclear. Trimming removed 2 bases at V and 6 bases at J, with 8 bases between. The length of the CDR3 is 14 residues. Germline CDR1 and CDR2: KGHSH and LQKENI. DNA of the CDR3: TGTGCCAGCTCACCAAGGTCCGGTAATTCACCCCTCCACTTT. It specifies CASSPRSGNSPLHF.

The CDR3 region is CASSLRVDNEQFF. Written as DNA, the CDR3 is TGCGCCAGCAGCTTGAGGGTAGACAATGAGCAGTTCTTC. This sequence joins TRBV5-1 and TRBJ2-1; D is ambiguous. V was pared by 1 base and J by 5 bases, with 7 bases between. There are 13 residues in the CDR3. CDR1 and CDR2 (germline): SGHRS, YFSETQ.

This clone was seen only once. V usage is TRBV23-1 and J usage is TRBJ2-3; 9 nucleotides match TRBD2. TRBV23-1 is classed as an ORF, of uncertain function. The CDR3 loop spans 18 amino acids. Trimming removed 3 bases from V and 3 bases from J; junction bases left unmatched: 13. In DNA form, the CDR3 reads TGCGCCAGCAGTCACCCCTCCGGGGTAGCGGGAGCGACAGATACGCAGTATTTT. This translates into CASSHPSGVAGATDTQYF.

The chain uses TRBV4-1 and TRBJ2-3, with D perhaps matching TRBD2 (7 bases). The CDR3 has 16 amino acids. Between the trimmed V and J ends, which lost 0 bases and 1 base, there was a span of 11 bases. Germline V gene lookup returns CDR1 MGHRA and CDR2 YSYEKL. As DNA, the CDR3 is TGCGCCAGCAGCCAAGATCGGGGGGCTGGCACAGATACGCAGTATTTT. Protein product: CASSQDRGAGTDTQYF.

The rearrangement uses TRBV5-4 and TRBJ2-7, with 9 bases fitting TRBD2. The CDR3 runs 17 residues. V was pared by 3 bases and J by 0 bases, with 10 bases of the junction left unmatched. Germline V lookup: CDR1 SGHNT, CDR2 YYREEE (reference sequence). CDR3 DNA: TGTGCCAGCAGCTCGGGGCTAGCGGGGATGAGCTCCTACGAGCAGTACTTC. Protein product: CASSSGLAGMSSYEQYF.

The chain carries TRBV7-3 and TRBJ2-1; D may be TRBD1 or TRBD2 (5 bases each). CDR1 is SGHTA and CDR2 is FQGTGA in the germline V gene. The V end lost 1 base, the J end lost 8 bases, and 15 bases lay between the germline ends. The CDR3 is made up of 15 amino acids. The CDR3 protein is CASSLNGWGLDEQFF. The CDR3 coding sequence is TGTGCCAGCAGCTTAAACGGCTGGGGGTTGGATGAGCAGTTCTTC.

The rearrangement uses TRBV6-6 and TRBJ1-1; the match to TRBD1 covers 9 bases. Germline lookup yields CDR1 MNHNY and CDR2 SVGAGI (reference sequence). This CDR3 has 14 amino acids. Trimming cost V 5 bases and J 3 bases; bases outside gene matches: 4. CDR3 region: CASSRDRADTEAFF. The DNA of the CDR3 is TGTGCCAGCAGTCGGGACAGGGCCGACACTGAAGCTTTCTTT.

The chain combines TRBV4-1 with TRBJ1-6, with TRBD1 identical over 7 bases. Unmatched junction bases numbered 9, after V lost 1 base and J lost 9 bases. The V gene's germline CDR1 is MGHRA and CDR2 YSYEKL. There are 16 residues in the CDR3. The CDR3 loop reads CASSQGTARGVSPLHF. The DNA for the CDR3 is TGCGCCAGCAGCCAAGGAACCGCCAGGGGGGTTTCACCCCTCCACTTT.

The chain links TRBV2 to TRBJ1-2, with TRBD1 matching 7 bases. The CDR3 contains 14 residues. V dropped 5 bases and J dropped 1; count of bases not matched to a gene: 4. Germline V lookup: CDR1 SNHLY, CDR2 FYNNEI. CDR3 sequence reads: CASSSGTVNYGYTF. Written as DNA, the CDR3 is TGTGCCAGCAGTTCCGGGACAGTTAACTATGGCTACACCTTC.

The rearrangement joins TRBV12-5 to TRBJ2-5; 10 bases match TRBD1. From germline, CDR1 is LGHNT and CDR2 FRNRAP. With 6 bases clipped from V and 1 base from J, the junction kept 5 bases outside the gene matches. This CDR3 is built from 15 residues. The CDR3 here is CASGPGQGSQETQYF. In DNA, the CDR3 is TGTGCTAGTGGCCCGGGACAGGGGAGCCAAGAGACCCAGTACTTC.

The chain combines TRBV28 with TRBJ1-4, with D hard to call. Trimming removed 1 base from V and 4 bases from J, with 7 bases in between. Germline values: CDR1 MDHEN, CDR2 SYDVKM. The CDR3 loop spans 14 amino acids. The CDR3 region is CASSLSGFNEKLFF. The DNA of the CDR3 is TGTGCCAGCAGTTTATCGGGGTTTAATGAAAAACTGTTTTTT.

The chain is built from TRBV10-3 and TRBJ2-5; 15 nucleotides agree with TRBD2. Looked up from germline, CDR1 is ENHRY and CDR2 is SYGVKD. There are 17 residues in the CDR3. V dropped 6 bases and J dropped 5; count of bases not matched to a gene: 10. The CDR3 protein is CAISPGLAGGDGETQYF. Here the CDR3 DNA reads TGTGCCATCAGCCCGGGACTAGCGGGAGGAGATGGGGAGACCCAGTACTTC.

The V call is TRBV6-4, the J call TRBJ1-6; 7 positions agree with TRBD1. J was trimmed by 12 bases and V by 3 bases; bases with no gene match: 2. The V gene's germline CDR1 is MRHNA and CDR2 SNTAGT. The CDR3 is 12 amino acids. The CDR3 loop is CASSEAGGPLHF. The CDR3 DNA is TGTGCCAGCAGTGAGGCAGGGGGACCCCTCCACTTT.

J is TRBJ2-7 and V is TRBV5-1; D possibly matches TRBD1 or TRBD2 (5 bases each). Per the germline V gene, CDR1 is SGHRS and CDR2 is YFSETQ. The CDR3 runs to 13 residues. Trimming shortened V by 4 bases and J by 6 bases, and 14 bases separated the two germline ends. The CDR3 protein is CASSPQTGGEQYF. The CDR3 region has the DNA TGCGCCAGCAGCCCCCAGACTGGGGGCGAGCAGTACTTC.

V is TRBV3-1 (or the pseudogene TRBV3-2) and J is TRBJ2-1; no clear D. The CDR3 covers 14 residues. The germline V gene encodes CDR1 LGHDT and CDR2 YNNKEL (reference sequence). The germline V and J ends were trimmed by 0 bases and 7 bases, with 10 bases remaining between them. For the CDR3, the DNA is TGTGCCAGCAGCCAAGAAGGAAGTAGAAATGAGCAGTTCTTC. Translating gives CASSQEGSRNEQFF.

Details on this clone: The same CDR3 can be traced to other DNA sequences in this sample. The rearrangement links TRBV5-1 to TRBJ2-7, with 8 positions matching TRBD1. CDR1 is SGHRS and CDR2 is YFSETQ in the germline V gene. CDR3 length: 14 residues. The trim removed 3 bases at V and 3 bases at J, leaving 5 bases unmatched. The CDR3 DNA is TGCGCCAGCAGCTGGGGGACAGGAGGCTACGAGCAGTACTTC. Residues: CASSWGTGGYEQYF.

The J gene is TRBJ2-1, the V gene TRBV1; the table assigns TRBD2, which was not confirmed against the DNA. TRBV1 is a documented pseudogene. The CDR3 is made up of 16 amino acids. Here the CDR3 DNA reads TGCACCAGCAGCCAAGATAGCGGGTGGTCCTACAATGAGCAGTTCTTC. Translation gives CTSSQDSGWSYNEQFF.

This clone has only one observation. The V call is TRBV27, the J call TRBJ1-5; 8 bases are a match to TRBD1. The CDR3 covers 16 residues. In germline, CDR1 is MNHEY, CDR2 SMNVEV (reference sequence). Germline trimming cut 5 bases from V and 0 bases from J; bases unmatched to any gene: 6. The CDR3 nucleotides read TGTGCCAGCAGTCCTGGGACAGGTTTTAGCAATCAGCCCCAGCATTTT. Amino acids: CASSPGTGFSNQPQHF.

The rearrangement links TRBV7-9 to TRBJ1-1, with D perhaps TRBD1 (6 bases). The germline V gene has CDR1 SEHNR and CDR2 FQNEAQ (reference sequence). V lost 4 bases, J lost 0 bases, and 12 bases lay in between. The CDR3 extends over 15 amino acids. The CDR3 loop reads CASSSGQLMNTEAFF. As DNA, the CDR3 is TGTGCCAGCAGCTCAGGACAGTTGATGAACACTGAAGCTTTCTTT.

V and J are TRBV7-8 and TRBJ2-5; perhaps TRBD1 as D (6 bases). The CDR3 is 16 amino acids. Trimming removed 2 bases at V and 5 bases at J, with 18 bases between. Looked up from germline, CDR1 is SGHVS and CDR2 is FQNEAQ. In DNA, the CDR3 is TGTGCCAGCAGCTTATTAGGGCAGGGGCCTGGGGAGACCCAGTACTTC. Its protein is CASSLLGQGPGETQYF.

The J gene is TRBJ1-2, the V gene TRBV6-2 or TRBV6-3; D gene ambiguous. The CDR3 extends over 12 amino acids. Trimming cost V 2 bases and J 1 base, with 2 bases left between them. Germline V lookup: CDR1 MNHEY, CDR2 SVGEGT. CDR3 loop: CASSYSNYGYTF. The CDR3 region has the DNA TGTGCCAGCAGTTACAGTAACTATGGCTACACCTTC.

This chain links TRBV7-9 with TRBJ2-2; 7 bases fit TRBD2. CDR1 SEHNR and CDR2 FQNEAQ come from the germline V gene (reference sequence). This CDR3 is 16 amino acids long. Trimming took 5 bases from V and 2 from J; bases not matched to a gene: 8. The CDR3 sequence: CASSPRGAGNTGELFF. The DNA of the CDR3 is TGTGCCAGCAGCCCCCGGGGAGCGGGAAACACCGGGGAGCTGTTTTTT.